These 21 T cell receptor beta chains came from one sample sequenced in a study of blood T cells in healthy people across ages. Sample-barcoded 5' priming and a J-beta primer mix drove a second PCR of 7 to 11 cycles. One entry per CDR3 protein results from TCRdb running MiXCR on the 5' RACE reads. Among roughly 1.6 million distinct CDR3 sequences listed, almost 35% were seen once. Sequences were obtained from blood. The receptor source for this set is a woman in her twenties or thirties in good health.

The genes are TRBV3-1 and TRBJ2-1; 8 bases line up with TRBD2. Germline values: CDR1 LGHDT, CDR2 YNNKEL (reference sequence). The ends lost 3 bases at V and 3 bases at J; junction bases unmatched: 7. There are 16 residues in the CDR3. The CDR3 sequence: CASSHSGTSSYNEQFF. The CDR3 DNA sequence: TGTGCCAGCAGCCATTCCGGGACTAGTAGCTACAATGAGCAGTTCTTC.

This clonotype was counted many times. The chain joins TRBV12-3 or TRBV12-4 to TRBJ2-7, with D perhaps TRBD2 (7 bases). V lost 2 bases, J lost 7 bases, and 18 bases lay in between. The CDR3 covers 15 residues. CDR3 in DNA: TGTGCCAGCAGTTTATCGGCGGGGGCCATACTGGAGCAGTACTTC. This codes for CASSLSAGAILEQYF.

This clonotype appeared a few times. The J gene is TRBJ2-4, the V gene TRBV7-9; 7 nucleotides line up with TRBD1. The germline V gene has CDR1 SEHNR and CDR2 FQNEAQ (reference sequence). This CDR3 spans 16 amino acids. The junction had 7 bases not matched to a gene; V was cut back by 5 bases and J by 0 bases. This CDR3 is CASSVGQLLAKNIQYF. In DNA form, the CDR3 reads TGTGCCAGCAGCGTGGGACAGCTACTAGCCAAAAACATTCAGTACTTC.

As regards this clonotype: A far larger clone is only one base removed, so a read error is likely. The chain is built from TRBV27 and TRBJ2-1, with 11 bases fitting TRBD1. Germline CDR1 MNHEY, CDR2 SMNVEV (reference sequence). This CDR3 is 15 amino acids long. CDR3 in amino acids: CAGSLGQGAYNEQFF. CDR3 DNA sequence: TGTGCCGGCAGTTTGGGACAGGGGGCCTACAATGAGCAGTTCTTC.

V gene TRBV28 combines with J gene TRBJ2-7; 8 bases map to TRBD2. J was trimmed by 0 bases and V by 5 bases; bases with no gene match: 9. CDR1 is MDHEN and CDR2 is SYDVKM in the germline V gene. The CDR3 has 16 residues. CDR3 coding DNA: TGTGCCAGCAGTCCCGGGGGGGGAGCAACCTCCTACGAGCAGTACTTC. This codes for CASSPGGGATSYEQYF.

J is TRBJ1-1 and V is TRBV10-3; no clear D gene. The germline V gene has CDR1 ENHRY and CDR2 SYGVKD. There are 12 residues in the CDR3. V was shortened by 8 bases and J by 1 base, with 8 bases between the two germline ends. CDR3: CAIRTENTEAFF. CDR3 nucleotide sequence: TGTGCCATCCGTACGGAGAACACTGAAGCTTTCTTT.

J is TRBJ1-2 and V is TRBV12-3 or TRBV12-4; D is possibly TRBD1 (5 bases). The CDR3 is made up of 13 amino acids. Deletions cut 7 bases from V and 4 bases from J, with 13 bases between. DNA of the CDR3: TGTGCCAGCAACCTCGAGGGGAGCTATGGCTACACCTTC. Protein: CASNLEGSYGYTF.

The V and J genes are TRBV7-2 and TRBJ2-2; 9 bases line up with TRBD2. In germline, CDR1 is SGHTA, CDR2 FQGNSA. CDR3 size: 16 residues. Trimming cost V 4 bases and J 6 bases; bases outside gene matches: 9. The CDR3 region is CASSYLVAGDPGELFF. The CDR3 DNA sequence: TGTGCCAGCAGCTATCTTGTAGCGGGAGACCCCGGGGAGCTGTTTTTT.

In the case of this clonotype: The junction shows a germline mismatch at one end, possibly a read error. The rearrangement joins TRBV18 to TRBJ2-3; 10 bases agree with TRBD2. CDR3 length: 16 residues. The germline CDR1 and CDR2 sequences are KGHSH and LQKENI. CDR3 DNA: TGTGCCAGCTCGCCACTAGCGGGGATGAGCACAGATACGCAGTATTTT. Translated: CASSPLAGMSTDTQYF. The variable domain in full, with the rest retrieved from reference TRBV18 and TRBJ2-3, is NAGVMQNPRHLVRRRGQEARLRCSPMKGHSHVYWYRQLPEEGLKFMVYLQKENIIDESGMPKERFSAEFPKEGPSILRIQQVVRGDSAAYFCASSPLAGMSTDTQYFGPGTRLTVL.

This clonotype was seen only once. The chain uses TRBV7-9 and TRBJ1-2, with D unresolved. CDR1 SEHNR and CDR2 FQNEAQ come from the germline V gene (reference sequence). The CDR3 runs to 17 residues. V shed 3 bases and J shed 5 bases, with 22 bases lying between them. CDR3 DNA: TGTGCCAGCAGCTTCAACGGGCAAAGAAGGGAGATTTATGGCTACACCTTC. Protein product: CASSFNGQRREIYGYTF.

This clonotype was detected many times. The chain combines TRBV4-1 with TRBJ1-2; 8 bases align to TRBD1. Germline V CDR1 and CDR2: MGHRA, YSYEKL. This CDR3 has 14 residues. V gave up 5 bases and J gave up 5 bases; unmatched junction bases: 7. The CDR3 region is CASSTPGGNYGYTF. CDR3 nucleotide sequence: TGCGCCAGCAGCACCCCAGGGGGCAATTATGGCTACACCTTC.

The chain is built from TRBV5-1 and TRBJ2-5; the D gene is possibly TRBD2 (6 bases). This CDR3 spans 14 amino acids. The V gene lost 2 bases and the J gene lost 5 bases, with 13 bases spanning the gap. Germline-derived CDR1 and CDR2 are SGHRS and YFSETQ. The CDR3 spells CASSFGVRGETQYF. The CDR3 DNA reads TGCGCCAGCAGCTTTGGCGTCCGGGGGGAGACCCAGTACTTC.

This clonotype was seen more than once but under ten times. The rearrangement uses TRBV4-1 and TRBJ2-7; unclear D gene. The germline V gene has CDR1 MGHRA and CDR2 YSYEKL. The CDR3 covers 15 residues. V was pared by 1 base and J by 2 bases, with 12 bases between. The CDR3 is CASSQVNPGTYEQYF. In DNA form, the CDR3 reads TGCGCCAGCAGCCAAGTAAACCCTGGGACCTACGAGCAGTACTTC.

CDR3 sequence (DNA): TGTGCCAGCAGCTTAGGAGTAGCGGGACCCCCGGGGGAGCAGTACTTC. As protein: CASSLGVAGPPGEQYF. The chain has TRBV7-2 and TRBJ2-7; TRBD2 matches at 8 bases. The trim removed 1 base at V and 7 bases at J, leaving 12 bases unmatched. The CDR3 runs to 16 residues. From germline, CDR1 is SGHTA and CDR2 FQGNSA.

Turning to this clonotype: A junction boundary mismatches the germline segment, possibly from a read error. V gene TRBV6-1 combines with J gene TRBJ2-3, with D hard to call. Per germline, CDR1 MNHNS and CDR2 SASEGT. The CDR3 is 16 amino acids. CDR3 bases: TGTGCCAGCAGTGAAGAGAGAAAACGGGTCACAAATACGCAGTATTTT. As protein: CASSEERKRVTNTQYF.

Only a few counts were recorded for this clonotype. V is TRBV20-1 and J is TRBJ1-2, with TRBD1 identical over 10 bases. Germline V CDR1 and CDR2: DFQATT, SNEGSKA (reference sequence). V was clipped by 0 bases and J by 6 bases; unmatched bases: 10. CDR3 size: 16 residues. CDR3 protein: CSARDVTPGQGNGYTF. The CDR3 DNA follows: TGCAGTGCTAGAGACGTTACACCGGGACAGGGGAATGGCTACACCTTC.

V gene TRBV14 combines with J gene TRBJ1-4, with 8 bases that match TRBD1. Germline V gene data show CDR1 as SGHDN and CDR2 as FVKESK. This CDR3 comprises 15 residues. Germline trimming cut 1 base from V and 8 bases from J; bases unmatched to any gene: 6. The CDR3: CASSQVRGRSEKLFF. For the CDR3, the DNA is TGTGCCAGCAGCCAAGTCAGGGGGCGAAGCGAAAAACTGTTTTTT.

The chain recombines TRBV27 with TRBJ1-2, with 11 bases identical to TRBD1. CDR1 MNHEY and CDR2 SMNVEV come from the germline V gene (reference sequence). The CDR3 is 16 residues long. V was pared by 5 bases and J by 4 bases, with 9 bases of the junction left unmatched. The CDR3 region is CASSPWTGGSVYGYTF. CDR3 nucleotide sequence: TGTGCCAGCAGTCCTTGGACAGGGGGCTCGGTCTATGGCTACACCTTC.

This CDR3 is CASSPRFRDRDNGYTF. In nucleotides, the CDR3 is TGCGCCAGCAGCCCAAGATTCCGGGACCGAGATAATGGCTACACCTTC. The chain joins TRBV5-1 to TRBJ1-2, with D possibly TRBD1 on 5 matching bases. V was clipped by 4 bases and J by 6 bases, with 22 bases between them. The CDR3 consists of 16 residues. Germline V gene sequence: CDR1 SGHRS, CDR2 YFSETQ.

For the CDR3, the DNA is TGCAGCGTTGATTACGGGAACACTGAAGCTTTCTTT. It specifies CSVDYGNTEAFF. The V gene is TRBV29-1, the J gene TRBJ1-1; D remains unclear. Trimming removed 3 bases at V and 1 base at J, with 6 bases between. In germline, CDR1 is SQVTM, CDR2 ANQGSEA. The CDR3 has 12 residues. The entire variable domain, with the rest obtained from reference TRBV29-1 and TRBJ1-1, is as follows: SAVISQKPSRDICQRGTSLTIQCQVDSQVTMMFWYRQQPGQSLTLIATANQGSEATYESGFVIDKFPISRPNLTFSTLTVSNMSPEDSSIYLCSVDYGNTEAFFGQGTRLTVV.

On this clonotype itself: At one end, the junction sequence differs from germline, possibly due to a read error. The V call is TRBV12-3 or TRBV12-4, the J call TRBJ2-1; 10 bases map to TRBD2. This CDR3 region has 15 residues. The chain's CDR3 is CASSFASGGGNEKFF. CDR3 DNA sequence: TGTGCCAGCAGTTTTGCAAGCGGGGGGGGAAATGAGAAGTTCTTC.